Presented here are 30 T cell receptor beta chains from one specimen sequenced in a study of T cell responses to AZD1222 COVID-19 vaccine. Measured with immunoSEQ multiplex PCR; TCRdb has only the in-frame clones, and not every one. The sample yields 95,000 to 150,000 clones, about 87% seen once. Sample: peripheral blood, taken on day 0 of AZD1222 vaccination. These receptor sequences come from an adult in good health.

The chain combines TRBV13 with TRBJ2-6, with D perhaps TRBD1 (6 bases). The CDR3 totals 19 residues. CDR1 is PRHDT, CDR2 FYEKMQ, per germline (reference sequence). With 5 bases removed from V and 2 bases from J, the gap between germline ends came to 22 bases. The CDR3 protein is CASSHTRRLGAAGANVLTF. CDR3 DNA sequence: TGTGCCAGCAGCCACACGCGCCGCTTGGGGGCGGCTGGGGCCAACGTCCTGACTTTC.

This clone was seen only a few times. The rearrangement joins TRBV28 to TRBJ2-2; D is unclear. Germline assignment: CDR1 MDHEN and CDR2 SYDVKM. There are 15 residues in the CDR3. V was trimmed by 6 bases and J by 6 bases, leaving 17 bases between them. CDR3: CASSRDFPSAGELFF. CDR3 DNA sequence: TGTGCCAGCAGCCGAGACTTTCCCAGCGCCGGGGAGCTGTTTTTT. Based on the CDR3 plus reference TRBV28 and TRBJ2-2, the full variable domain is DVKVTQSSRYLVKRTGEKVFLECVQDMDHENMFWYRQDPGLGLRLIYFSYDVKMKEKGDIPEGYSVSREKKERFSLILESASTNQTSMYLCASSRDFPSAGELFFGEGSRLTVL.

The V call is TRBV15, the J call TRBJ2-2; the D is unclear. Deletions cut 2 bases from V and 4 bases from J, with 20 bases between. The length of the CDR3 is 18 residues. From germline, CDR1 is LNHNV and CDR2 YYDKDF (reference sequence). CDR3: CATSRPTGIPLFTGELFF. CDR3 DNA: TGTGCCACCAGCAGACCTACCGGAATACCACTATTCACCGGGGAGCTGTTTTTT.

The chain recombines TRBV27 with TRBJ2-1, with 9 bases matching TRBD2. V lost 5 bases to trimming and J lost 10 bases; unmatched junction nucleotides: 6. Germline CDR1 MNHEY, CDR2 SMNVEV (reference sequence). The CDR3 covers 13 residues. CDR3 sequence reads: CASSLPLAGEQFF. In nucleotides, the CDR3 is TGTGCCAGCAGTCTGCCCCTAGCGGGAGAGCAGTTCTTC.

The V and J genes are TRBV6-6 and TRBJ2-5; D is possibly TRBD1 (6 bases). The CDR3 extends over 14 amino acids. The V end lost 2 bases, the J end lost 2 bases, and 9 bases lay between the germline ends. Germline CDR1 and CDR2: MNHNY and SVGAGI (reference sequence). The CDR3 loop is CASSYIGQQETQYF. CDR3 DNA: TGTGCCAGCAGTTACATCGGACAGCAAGAGACCCAGTACTTC.

The chain has TRBV4-3 and TRBJ2-5; maybe TRBD2 (5 bases). V shed 3 bases and J shed 2 bases, with 22 bases lying between them. The germline V gene encodes CDR1 LGHNA and CDR2 YSLEER. This CDR3 has 18 residues. The CDR3 loop reads CASSQLSARGRSQETQYF. DNA for the CDR3: TGCGCCAGCAGCCAGCTATCAGCGCGCGGGCGTTCTCAAGAGACCCAGTACTTC.

With regard to this clone: Other DNA sequences in the sample encode the same CDR3. J is TRBJ2-7 and V is TRBV7-9; D uncertain. Trimming took 4 bases from V and 2 from J, leaving 3 bases between them. The CDR3 totals 11 residues. Germline V gene data show CDR1 as SEHNR and CDR2 as FQNEAQ (reference sequence). Here the CDR3 reads CASSSAYEQYF. For the CDR3, the DNA is TGTGCCAGCAGCTCGGCCTACGAGCAGTACTTC.

The chain couples TRBV29-1 to TRBJ1-2, with 8 bases identical to TRBD1. The CDR3 has 13 residues. V dropped 7 bases and J dropped 4; count of bases not matched to a gene: 8. Germline V gene lookup returns CDR1 SQVTM and CDR2 ANQGSEA. The CDR3 DNA reads TGCAGCGGGGGCCCAGGGGGCGTCTATGGCTACACCTTC. Its translation: CSGGPGGVYGYTF.

The rearrangement joins TRBV29-1 to TRBJ2-7; 8 bases line up with TRBD1. Germline V CDR1 and CDR2: SQVTM, ANQGSEA. The J segment lost 6 bases and the V segment lost 6 bases, leaving 7 bases of the junction unmatched. CDR3 size: 12 residues. The CDR3 sequence: CSVRPDRGEQYF. DNA of the CDR3: TGCAGCGTGAGACCAGACAGGGGCGAGCAGTACTTC.

The genes are TRBV6-2 or TRBV6-3 and TRBJ2-7; TRBD2 matches 9 bases. The CDR3 has 14 amino acids. The V gene's germline CDR1 is MNHEY and CDR2 SVGEGT. The ends lost 0 bases at V and 6 bases at J; junction bases unmatched: 3. In nucleotides, the CDR3 is TGTGCCAGCAGTTACTCTAGCGGGAGTCTCGAGCAGTACTTC. This encodes CASSYSSGSLEQYF.

J is TRBJ1-1 and V is TRBV29-1; D unresolved. Trimming took off 2 bases at V and 4 bases at J, with 11 bases between the two ends. This CDR3 has 13 residues. CDR1 is SQVTM, CDR2 ANQGSEA, per germline. CDR3 sequence (DNA): TGCAGCGTTGAACTGGGGAAGGGCACTGAAGCTTTCTTT. Amino acid sequence: CSVELGKGTEAFF.

The gene calls are TRBV15 and TRBJ1-5; D remains unclear. The CDR3 consists of 15 residues. Germline-derived CDR1 and CDR2 are LNHNV and YYDKDF (reference sequence). Trimming removed 0 bases at V and 4 bases at J, with 10 bases between. The CDR3 spells CATSRDRSSNQPQHF. For the CDR3, the DNA is TGTGCCACCAGCAGAGACAGGAGTTCGAATCAGCCCCAGCATTTT.

V gene TRBV5-4 combines with J gene TRBJ1-1; 7 bases align to TRBD1. Germline trimming cut 2 bases from V and 5 bases from J; bases unmatched to any gene: 3. The CDR3 is 13 residues long. Germline V gene data show CDR1 as SGHNT and CDR2 as YYREEE (reference sequence). The CDR3 is CASSFDRETEAFF. CDR3 sequence (DNA): TGTGCCAGCAGCTTCGACAGGGAAACTGAAGCTTTCTTT.

This clone occurred once. This chain joins TRBV24-1 and TRBJ1-2, with D perhaps TRBD1 (6 bases). V was cut by 5 bases and J by 8 bases, with 17 bases left in between. This CDR3 region has 14 residues. Germline assignment: CDR1 KGHDR and CDR2 SFDVKD. The CDR3 sequence is CATSGGGALEGYTF. The CDR3 nucleotides are TGTGCCACCAGTGGAGGGGGGGCCTTGGAGGGCTACACCTTC.

This clone was counted a single time. J is TRBJ2-1 and V is TRBV7-9, with 10 bases aligning to TRBD1. The CDR3 extends over 21 amino acids. With 5 bases clipped from V and 2 bases from J, the junction kept 21 bases outside the gene matches. Per the germline V gene, CDR1 is SEHNR and CDR2 is FQNEAQ (reference sequence). The CDR3 nucleotides are TGTGCCAGCAGCATACCGACAGGGGGCGAGGTTGGGCGGGGCACCTACAATGAGCAGTTCTTC. Translation gives CASSIPTGGEVGRGTYNEQFF.

The gene calls are TRBV4-1 and TRBJ1-1; 7 bases are a match to TRBD1. V gave up 3 bases and J gave up 11 bases; unmatched junction bases: 15. This CDR3 has 15 amino acids. Germline V gene sequence: CDR1 MGHRA, CDR2 YSYEKL. CDR3 residues: CASSHTLDRFRYAFF. For the CDR3, the DNA is TGCGCCAGCAGCCACACCCTGGACAGGTTTAGGTATGCTTTCTTT.

The chain recombines TRBV10-3 with TRBJ1-2, with D possibly TRBD1 on 5 matching bases. The V gene's germline CDR1 is ENHRY and CDR2 SYGVKD. The CDR3 extends over 13 amino acids. Trimming left V 5 bases short and J 4 bases short, with 11 bases between. In DNA, the CDR3 is TGTGCCATCAGTTTCGACAGAGCCTATGGCTACACCTTC. Amino acid sequence: CAISFDRAYGYTF.

The chain carries TRBV27 and TRBJ1-2; D is undetermined. This CDR3 is built from 13 residues. V lost 8 bases, J lost 4 bases, and 14 bases lay in between. The germline CDR1 and CDR2 sequences are MNHEY and SMNVEV (reference sequence). In nucleotides, the CDR3 is TGTGCCAGCCGCGGCGGACGGACCTATGGCTACACCTTC. Translating it yields CASRGGRTYGYTF.

The V gene is TRBV19, the J gene TRBJ2-7; 9 bases align to TRBD1. V was pared by 5 bases and J by 1 base, with 3 bases of the junction left unmatched. CDR1 LNHDA and CDR2 SQIVND come from the germline V gene (reference sequence). The CDR3 runs to 14 residues. CDR3 sequence (DNA): TGTGCCAGTAGTTCGGGACAGGGTTCCTACGAGCAGTACTTC. This gives the protein CASSSGQGSYEQYF. Supplemented by reference TRBV19 and TRBJ2-7, the full variable domain reads DGGITQSPKYLFRKEGQNVTLSCEQNLNHDAMYWYRQDPGQGLRLIYYSQIVNDFQKGDIAEGYSVSREKKESFPLTVTSAQKNPTAFYLCASSSGQGSYEQYFGPGTRLTVT.

J is TRBJ2-3 and V is TRBV28, with TRBD1 identical over 7 bases. The V and J ends lost 6 bases and 5 bases, in that order; junction bases with no gene match: 8. Germline V gene sequence: CDR1 MDHEN, CDR2 SYDVKM. The CDR3 totals 14 residues. The chain's CDR3 is CASSSTGEKDTQYF. The CDR3 DNA is TGTGCCAGCAGCTCCACAGGGGAGAAAGATACGCAGTATTTT.

The rearrangement links TRBV3-1 (or the pseudogene TRBV3-2) to TRBJ1-3; a possible D gene is TRBD1 (6 bases). V was clipped by 4 bases and J by 0 bases, with 16 bases between them. The CDR3 spans 17 residues. Germline assignment: CDR1 LGHDT and CDR2 YNNKEL (reference sequence). This chain's CDR3 is CASSRAITGLSGNTIYF. The CDR3 nucleotides read TGTGCCAGCAGCCGAGCCATCACAGGGCTCTCTGGAAACACCATATATTTT.

The chain carries TRBV28 and TRBJ1-6; D unresolved. The CDR3 has 14 residues. CDR1 is MDHEN, CDR2 SYDVKM, per germline. The V and J ends lost 9 bases and 4 bases respectively, with 13 bases between them. CDR3 coding DNA: TGTGCCAGTCACACCGCGTCTTATAATTCACCCCTCCACTTT. Translation gives CASHTASYNSPLHF. The full variable domain, in which reference TRBV28 and TRBJ1-6 provide the parts outside the CDR3, is DVKVTQSSRYLVKRTGEKVFLECVQDMDHENMFWYRQDPGLGLRLIYFSYDVKMKEKGDIPEGYSVSREKKERFSLILESASTNQTSMYLCASHTASYNSPLHFGNGTRLTVT.

A word on this clone: The sample contains more than one DNA sequence encoding this CDR3. V is TRBV27 and J is TRBJ1-1; TRBD1 might be the D (5 bases). Germline V gene sequence: CDR1 MNHEY, CDR2 SMNVEV (reference sequence). The V end lost 8 bases, the J end lost 1 base, and 8 bases lay between the germline ends. The CDR3 runs 12 residues. CDR3 sequence: CASRQGNTEAFF. CDR3 in DNA: TGTGCCAGCCGTCAGGGGAACACTGAAGCTTTCTTT.

The chain joins TRBV4-1 to TRBJ2-7; D ambiguous. The CDR3 has 15 residues. The ends were cut back, 2 bases at V and 2 bases at J, with 13 bases in the middle. Germline V gene data show CDR1 as MGHRA and CDR2 as YSYEKL. The CDR3 loop reads CASSQTPSSTYEQYF. For the CDR3, the DNA is TGCGCCAGCAGCCAAACCCCCAGCAGTACCTACGAGCAGTACTTC.

The CDR3 DNA is TGTGCCAGTAGTACCGGACTAGCGGGAGGAACAGATACGCAGTATTTT. It encodes CASSTGLAGGTDTQYF. The chain is built from TRBV19 and TRBJ2-3, with 14 bases lining up with TRBD2. Germline V CDR1 and CDR2: LNHDA, SQIVND (reference sequence). The junction had 3 bases not matched to a gene; V was cut back by 4 bases and J by 3 bases. This CDR3 has 16 residues.

V gene TRBV19 combines with J gene TRBJ1-3; no clear D. Germline CDR1 LNHDA, CDR2 SQIVND (reference sequence). CDR3 size: 12 residues. Trimming took off 9 bases at V and 0 bases at J, with 6 bases between the two ends. The CDR3 bases are TGTGCCAGCACAAACTCTGGAAACACCATATATTTT. Translated, it gives CASTNSGNTIYF.

V gene TRBV7-9 combines with J gene TRBJ1-3; D ambiguous. Per the germline V gene, CDR1 is SEHNR and CDR2 is FQNEAQ (reference sequence). The CDR3 has 11 residues. CDR3: CAEGSGNTIYF. The DNA for the CDR3 is TGTGCGGAGGGCTCTGGAAACACCATATATTTT.

The CDR3 region is CARRLRHRDRVRQPQHF. The DNA of the CDR3 is TGTGCCAGAAGGTTACGCCACCGGGACAGGGTGAGGCAGCCCCAGCATTTT. The genes are TRBV5-3 and TRBJ1-5; 9 nucleotides agree with TRBD1. TRBV5-3 is designated an ORF whose function remains uncertain. With 5 bases clipped from V and 7 bases from J, the junction kept 16 bases outside the gene matches. CDR3 length: 17 amino acids.

The V call is TRBV14, the J call TRBJ2-7; 8 nucleotides line up with TRBD1. The germline V gene encodes CDR1 SGHDN and CDR2 FVKESK. The CDR3 has 14 residues. The V gene end was trimmed by 5 bases and the J gene end by 2 bases; junction bases not matched to a gene: 5. CDR3 nucleotide sequence: TGTGCCAGCAGCTTCGGACAGGGAACCTACGAGCAGTACTTC. Protein sequence: CASSFGQGTYEQYF. The variable domain in full, completed from reference TRBV14 and TRBJ2-7, reads EAGVTQFPSHSVIEKGQTVTLRCDPISGHDNLYWYRRVMGKEIKFLLHFVKESKQDESGMPNNRFLAERTGGTYSTLKVQPAELEDSGVYFCASSFGQGTYEQYFGPGTRLTVT.

J is TRBJ1-2 and V is TRBV28, with 11 bases lining up with TRBD1. There are 15 residues in the CDR3. Germline values: CDR1 MDHEN, CDR2 SYDVKM. V lost 5 bases to trimming and J lost 3 bases; unmatched junction nucleotides: 5. Here the CDR3 DNA reads TGTGCCAGCAGTCGAGGACAGGGGGCTCACTATGGCTACACCTTC. Protein sequence: CASSRGQGAHYGYTF.